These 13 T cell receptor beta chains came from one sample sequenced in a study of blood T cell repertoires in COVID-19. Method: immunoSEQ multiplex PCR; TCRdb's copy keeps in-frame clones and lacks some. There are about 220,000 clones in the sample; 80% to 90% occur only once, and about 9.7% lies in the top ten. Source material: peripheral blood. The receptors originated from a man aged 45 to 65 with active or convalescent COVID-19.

CDR3 amino acids: CASSGQGGSPLHF. The CDR3 DNA follows: TGTGCCAGCAGTGGGCAGGGAGGGTCACCCCTCCACTTT. This chain connects TRBV2 to TRBJ1-6; possible D gene TRBD1, 5 bases. Germline V gene sequence: CDR1 SNHLY, CDR2 FYNNEI. Trimming pared 4 bases from V and 10 bases from J, leaving 11 bases between. The CDR3 contains 13 residues.

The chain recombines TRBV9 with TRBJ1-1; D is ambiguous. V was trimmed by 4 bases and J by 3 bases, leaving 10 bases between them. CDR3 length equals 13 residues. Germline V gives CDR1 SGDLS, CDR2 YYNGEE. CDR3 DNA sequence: TGTGCCAGCAGCCCCCGTATTGACACTGAAGCTTTCTTT. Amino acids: CASSPRIDTEAFF.

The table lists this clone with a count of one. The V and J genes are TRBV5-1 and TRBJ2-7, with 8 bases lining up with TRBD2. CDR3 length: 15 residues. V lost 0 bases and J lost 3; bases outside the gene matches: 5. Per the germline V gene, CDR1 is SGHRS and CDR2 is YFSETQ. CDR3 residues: CASSLAGGVHYEQYF. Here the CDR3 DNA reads TGCGCCAGCAGCTTGGCCGGGGGGGTCCACTACGAGCAGTACTTC.

CDR3 nucleotides: TGTGCCAGCAGTTCCCGGACTCTACTGAACACCGGGGAGCTGTTTTTT. As protein: CASSSRTLLNTGELFF. The chain joins TRBV28 to TRBJ2-2; tentatively, D is TRBD2 (5 bases). CDR1 is MDHEN, CDR2 SYDVKM, per germline. This CDR3 spans 16 amino acids. V dropped 4 bases and J dropped 1 base, with 13 bases sitting between them.

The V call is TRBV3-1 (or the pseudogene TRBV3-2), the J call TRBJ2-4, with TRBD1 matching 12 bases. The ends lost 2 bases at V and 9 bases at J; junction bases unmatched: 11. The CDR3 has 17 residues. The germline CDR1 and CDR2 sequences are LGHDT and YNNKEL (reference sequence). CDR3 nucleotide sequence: TGTGCCAGCAGCCAATTGGGATGGGACAGGGGGCATGGCATTCAGTACTTC. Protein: CASSQLGWDRGHGIQYF.

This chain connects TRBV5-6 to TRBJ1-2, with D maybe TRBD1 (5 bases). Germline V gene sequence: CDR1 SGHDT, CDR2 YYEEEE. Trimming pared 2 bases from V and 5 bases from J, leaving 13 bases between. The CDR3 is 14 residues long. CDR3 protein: CASSFTGVPYGYTF. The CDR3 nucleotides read TGTGCCAGCAGCTTTACGGGGGTCCCTTATGGCTACACCTTC.

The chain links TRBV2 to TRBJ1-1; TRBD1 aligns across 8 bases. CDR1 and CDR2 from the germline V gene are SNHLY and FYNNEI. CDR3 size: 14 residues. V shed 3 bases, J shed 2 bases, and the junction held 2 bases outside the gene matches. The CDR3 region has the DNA TGTGCCAGCAGTGACCAGGGGGCAAACACTGAAGCTTTCTTT. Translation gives CASSDQGANTEAFF.

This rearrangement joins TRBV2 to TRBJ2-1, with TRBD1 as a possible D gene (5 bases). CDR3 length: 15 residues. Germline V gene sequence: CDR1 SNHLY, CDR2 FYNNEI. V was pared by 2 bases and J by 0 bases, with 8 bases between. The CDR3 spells CASSEIGASYNEQFF. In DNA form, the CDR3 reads TGTGCCAGCAGTGAAATAGGGGCCTCCTACAATGAGCAGTTCTTC.

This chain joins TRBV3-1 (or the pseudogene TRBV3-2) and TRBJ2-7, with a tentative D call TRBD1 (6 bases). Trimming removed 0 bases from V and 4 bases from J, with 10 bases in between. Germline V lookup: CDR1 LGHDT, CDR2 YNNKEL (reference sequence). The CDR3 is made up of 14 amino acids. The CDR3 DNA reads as TGTGCCAGCAGCCAAGATTGGGGGCGGTACGAGCAGTACGTC. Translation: CASSQDWGRYEQYV.

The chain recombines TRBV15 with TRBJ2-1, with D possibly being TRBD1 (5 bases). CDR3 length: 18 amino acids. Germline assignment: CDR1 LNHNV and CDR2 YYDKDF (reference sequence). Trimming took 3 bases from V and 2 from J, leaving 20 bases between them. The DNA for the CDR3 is TGTGCCACCAGCAGCGACAGCGATGGGGCCAGACCCTACAATGAGCAGTTCTTC. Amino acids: CATSSDSDGARPYNEQFF.

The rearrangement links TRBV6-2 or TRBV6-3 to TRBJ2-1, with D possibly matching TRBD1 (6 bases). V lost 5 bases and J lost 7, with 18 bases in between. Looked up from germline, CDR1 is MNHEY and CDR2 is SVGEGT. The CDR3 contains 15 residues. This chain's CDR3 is CASSTGFEGSNEQFF. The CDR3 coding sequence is TGTGCCAGCAGTACAGGGTTCGAGGGGTCGAATGAGCAGTTCTTC.

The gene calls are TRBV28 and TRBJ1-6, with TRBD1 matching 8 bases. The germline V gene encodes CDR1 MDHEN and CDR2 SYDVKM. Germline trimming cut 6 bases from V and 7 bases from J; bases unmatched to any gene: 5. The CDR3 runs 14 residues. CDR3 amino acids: CASRTTGVNSPLHF. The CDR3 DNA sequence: TGTGCCAGCAGGACGACAGGGGTAAATTCACCCCTCCACTTT. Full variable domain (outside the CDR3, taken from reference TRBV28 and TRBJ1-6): DVKVTQSSRYLVKRTGEKVFLECVQDMDHENMFWYRQDPGLGLRLIYFSYDVKMKEKGDIPEGYSVSREKKERFSLILESASTNQTSMYLCASRTTGVNSPLHFGNGTRLTVT.

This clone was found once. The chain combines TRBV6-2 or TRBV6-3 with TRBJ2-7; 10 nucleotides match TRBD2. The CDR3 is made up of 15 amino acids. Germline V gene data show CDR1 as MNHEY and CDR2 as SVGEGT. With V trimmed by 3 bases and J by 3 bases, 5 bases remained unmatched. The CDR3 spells CASSYSAGGYYEQYF. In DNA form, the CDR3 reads TGTGCCAGCAGTTATTCAGCGGGAGGGTACTACGAGCAGTACTTC.